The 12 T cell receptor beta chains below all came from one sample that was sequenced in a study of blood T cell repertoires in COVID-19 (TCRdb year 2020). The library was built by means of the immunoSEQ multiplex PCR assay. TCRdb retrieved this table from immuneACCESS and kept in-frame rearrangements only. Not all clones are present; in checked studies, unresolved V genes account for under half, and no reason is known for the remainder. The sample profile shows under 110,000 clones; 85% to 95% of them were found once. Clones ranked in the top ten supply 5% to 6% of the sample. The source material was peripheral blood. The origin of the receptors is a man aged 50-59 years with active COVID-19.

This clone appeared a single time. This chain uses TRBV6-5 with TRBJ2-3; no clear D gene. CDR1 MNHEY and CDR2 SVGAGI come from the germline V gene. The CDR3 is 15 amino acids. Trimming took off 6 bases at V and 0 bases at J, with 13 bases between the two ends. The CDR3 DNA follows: TGTGCCAGCAGGCTACCGTCAACTAGCACAGATACGCAGTATTTT. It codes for CASRLPSTSTDTQYF.

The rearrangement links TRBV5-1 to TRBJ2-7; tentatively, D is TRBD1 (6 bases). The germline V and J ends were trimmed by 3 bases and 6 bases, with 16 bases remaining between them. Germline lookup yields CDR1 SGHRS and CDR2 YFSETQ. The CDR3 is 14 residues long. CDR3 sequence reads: CASSSQTGQGEQYF. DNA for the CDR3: TGCGCCAGCAGCTCCCAAACAGGGCAGGGCGAGCAGTACTTC.

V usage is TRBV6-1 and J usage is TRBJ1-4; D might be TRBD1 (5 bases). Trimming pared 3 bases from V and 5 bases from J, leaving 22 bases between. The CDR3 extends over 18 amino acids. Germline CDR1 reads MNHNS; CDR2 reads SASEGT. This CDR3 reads CASSDYPRVVSSNEKLFF. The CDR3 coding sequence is TGTGCCAGCAGTGACTACCCCAGGGTGGTTTCTTCGAATGAAAAACTGTTTTTT.

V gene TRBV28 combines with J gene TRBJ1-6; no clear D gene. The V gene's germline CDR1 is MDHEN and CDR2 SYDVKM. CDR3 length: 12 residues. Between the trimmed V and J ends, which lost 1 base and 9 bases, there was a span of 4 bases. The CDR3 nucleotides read TGTGCCAGCAGTTTATCAGGTTCACCCCTCCACTTT. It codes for CASSLSGSPLHF.

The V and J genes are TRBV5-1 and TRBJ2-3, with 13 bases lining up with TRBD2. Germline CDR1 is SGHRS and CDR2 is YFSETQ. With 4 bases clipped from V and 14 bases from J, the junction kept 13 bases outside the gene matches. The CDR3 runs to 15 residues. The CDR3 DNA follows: TGCGCCAGCAGCCGAGAAGGCGGGACTAGCGGGAATACGTATTTT. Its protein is CASSREGGTSGNTYF.

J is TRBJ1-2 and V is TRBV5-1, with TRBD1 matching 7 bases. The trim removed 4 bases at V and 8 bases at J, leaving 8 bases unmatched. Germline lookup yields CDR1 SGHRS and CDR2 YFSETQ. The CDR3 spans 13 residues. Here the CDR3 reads CASSIAPTGGYTF. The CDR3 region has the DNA TGCGCCAGCAGCATTGCCCCGACAGGGGGCTACACCTTC.

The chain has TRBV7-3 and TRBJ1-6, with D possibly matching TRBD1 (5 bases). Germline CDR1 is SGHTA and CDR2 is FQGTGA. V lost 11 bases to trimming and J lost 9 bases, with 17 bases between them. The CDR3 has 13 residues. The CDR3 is CAPPDSASSPLHF. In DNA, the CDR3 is TGTGCCCCCCCTGACAGCGCTAGTTCACCCCTCCACTTT.

In DNA, the CDR3 is TGCAGCGTAGACCCGGGGACTAGCTCCTACAATGAGCAGTTCTTC. Amino acids: CSVDPGTSSYNEQFF. The V gene is TRBV29-1, the J gene TRBJ2-1; TRBD2 agrees at 8 bases. Germline V gene sequence: CDR1 SQVTM, CDR2 ANQGSEA. The CDR3 extends over 15 amino acids. Trimming cost V 6 bases and J 0 bases; bases outside gene matches: 7.

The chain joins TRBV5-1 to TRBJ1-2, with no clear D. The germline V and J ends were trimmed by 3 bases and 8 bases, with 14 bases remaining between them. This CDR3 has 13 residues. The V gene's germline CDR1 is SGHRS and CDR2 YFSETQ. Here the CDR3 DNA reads TGCGCCAGCAGCTCCGCCGGAGAGGGCGGCTACACCTTC. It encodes CASSSAGEGGYTF. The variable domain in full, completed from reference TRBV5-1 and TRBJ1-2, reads KAGVTQTPRYLIKTRGQQVTLSCSPISGHRSVSWYQQTPGQGLQFLFEYFSETQRNKGNFPGRFSGRQFSNSRSEMNVSTLELGDSALYLCASSSAGEGGYTFGSGTRLTVV.

The CDR3 coding sequence is TGTGCCAGCAGTTTCCCACAGGGGTTTAACTATGGCTACACCTTC. Protein: CASSFPQGFNYGYTF. The chain carries TRBV28 and TRBJ1-2, with 7 bases that match TRBD1. Germline V gene data show CDR1 as MDHEN and CDR2 as SYDVKM. This CDR3 is 15 amino acids long. The junction had 5 bases not matched to a gene; V was cut back by 3 bases and J by 1 base.

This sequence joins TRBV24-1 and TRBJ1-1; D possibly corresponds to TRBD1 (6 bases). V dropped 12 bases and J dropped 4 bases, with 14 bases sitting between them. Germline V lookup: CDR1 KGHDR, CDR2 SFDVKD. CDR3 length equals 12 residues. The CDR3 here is CAAGTQGTEAFF. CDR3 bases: TGTGCCGCCGGAACACAGGGCACTGAAGCTTTCTTT.

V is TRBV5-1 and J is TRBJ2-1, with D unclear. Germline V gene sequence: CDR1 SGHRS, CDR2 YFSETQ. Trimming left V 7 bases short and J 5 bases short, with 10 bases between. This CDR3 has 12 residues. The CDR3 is CASGPLNNEQFF. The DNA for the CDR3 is TGCGCCAGCGGCCCCCTTAACAATGAGCAGTTCTTC.